The clone carrying this TCR beta chain was counted at least ten times. Its target is unknown. These data originate in a study of response to subunit inactivated influenza vaccine. Overall study results and limits: T cells newly recruited by each seasonal influenza vaccination are few, the authors suggested.

Each CDR3 protein is one row after TCRdb ran MiXCR on the RT-PCR reads. This table holds more than 400,000 distinct CDR3 sequences, approximately 11% found once. The receptor was isolated from a man aged 50-60 years who received an inactivated influenza vaccine. Sequencing was performed on PBMCs from blood, taken roughly 47 days after vaccination.

CDR3 nucleotide sequence: TGTGCCAGCAGCCCGACAGGGGCTGGAGGTTCACCCCTCCACTTT. Translated, it gives CASSPTGAGGSPLHF. This sequence joins TRBV7-2 and TRBJ1-6, with 8 bases identical to TRBD1. The CDR3 is 15 amino acids. Per germline, CDR1 SGHTA and CDR2 FQGNSA. V lost 5 bases to trimming and J lost 9 bases; unmatched junction nucleotides: 9.